Listed here are 14 T cell receptor beta chains from one sample, sequenced in a study of blood T cell repertoires in COVID-19. Repertoires were generated with immunoSEQ multiplex PCR, while TCRdb's copy carries only in-frame clones and drops some. The repertoire has approximately 300,000 clones, 70% to 90% of them found once; the top ten carry about 6.8%. The source material was peripheral blood. The receptors originated from a man younger than 35 who had recovered from COVID-19.

The chain joins TRBV7-9 to TRBJ2-1; 11 positions match TRBD2. There are 17 residues in the CDR3. V was clipped by 7 bases and J by 2 bases; unmatched bases: 10. The germline gives CDR1 SEHNR, CDR2 FQNEAQ (reference sequence). The CDR3 loop reads CASTLSGRGYTYNEQFF. Here the CDR3 DNA reads TGTGCCAGCACCCTTAGCGGGAGGGGGTACACCTACAATGAGCAGTTCTTC.

At least ten counts were recorded for this clone. This chain joins TRBV25-1 and TRBJ1-1, with 11 nucleotides matching TRBD1. CDR1 is MGHDK and CDR2 is SYGVNS in the germline V gene. The CDR3 loop spans 13 amino acids. With V trimmed by 6 bases and J by 7 bases, 4 bases remained unmatched. CDR3 nucleotides: TGTGCCAGCAGGGACAGGGGGCTAGGTGAAGCTTTCTTT. Protein product: CASRDRGLGEAFF.

As to this clone: Mismatch with germline at one junction end may stem from a read error. The chain is built from TRBV6-5 and TRBJ1-2; tentatively, D is TRBD1 (6 bases). This CDR3 spans 13 amino acids. The V gene's germline CDR1 is MNHEY and CDR2 SVGAGI. CDR3 coding DNA: TGTGCCAGCAGTTCCACAGGGTACTACGGCTACACCTTC. Translated: CASSSTGYYGYTF.

V usage is TRBV18 and J usage is TRBJ2-3, with 8 bases identical to TRBD2. V gave up 4 bases and J gave up 6 bases; unmatched junction bases: 9. CDR3 length: 15 amino acids. Germline-derived CDR1 and CDR2 are KGHSH and LQKENI. CDR3 sequence (DNA): TGTGCCAGCTCACTAACTACTCCGGGAGGGGATACGCAGTATTTT. Amino acid sequence: CASSLTTPGGDTQYF.

The chain couples TRBV20-1 to TRBJ1-1, with D tentatively TRBD1 (5 bases). Trimming pared 3 bases from V and 7 bases from J, leaving 9 bases between. The CDR3 loop spans 11 amino acids. Per the germline V gene, CDR1 is DFQATT and CDR2 is SNEGSKA (reference sequence). CDR3 protein: CSASSGHEAFF. Here the CDR3 DNA reads TGCAGTGCTAGTTCCGGACATGAAGCTTTCTTT.

The V and J genes are TRBV27 and TRBJ2-1; D ambiguous. This CDR3 contains 13 residues. The V gene lost 0 bases and the J gene lost 10 bases, with 10 bases spanning the gap. Germline CDR1 is MNHEY and CDR2 is SMNVEV (reference sequence). CDR3 bases: TGTGCCAGCAGTTTATCGATTCAACGGGAGCAGTTCTTC. This encodes CASSLSIQREQFF.

V usage is TRBV19 and J usage is TRBJ1-6, with 9 nucleotides matching TRBD1. The CDR3 runs 15 residues. V shed 6 bases, J shed 15 bases, and the junction held 15 bases outside the gene matches. CDR1 and CDR2 from the germline V gene are LNHDA and SQIVND (reference sequence). CDR3 nucleotide sequence: TGTGCCAGTAGCGTCCGGGACAGGGCCACCGGGGGCCTCCACTTT. The encoded protein is CASSVRDRATGGLHF. Filled out from reference TRBV19 and TRBJ1-6, the complete variable domain reads DGGITQSPKYLFRKEGQNVTLSCEQNLNHDAMYWYRQDPGQGLRLIYYSQIVNDFQKGDIAEGYSVSREKKESFPLTVTSAQKNPTAFYLCASSVRDRATGGLHFGNGTRLTVT.

The rearrangement joins TRBV9 to TRBJ1-2, with TRBD1 matching 7 bases. The germline V gene encodes CDR1 SGDLS and CDR2 YYNGEE. The CDR3 spans 14 residues. Germline trimming cut 7 bases from V and 4 bases from J; bases unmatched to any gene: 10. For the CDR3, the DNA is TGTGCCAGCGGCCGGGCAGGGGGATTCTATGGCTACACCTTC. Its translation: CASGRAGGFYGYTF.

The chain carries TRBV29-1 and TRBJ1-2, with D perhaps TRBD1 (5 bases). Germline lookup yields CDR1 SQVTM and CDR2 ANQGSEA. With 7 bases removed from V and 5 bases from J, the gap between germline ends came to 17 bases. The CDR3 consists of 13 residues. The CDR3 region has the DNA TGCAGCGCCTGGGGGGGGTTTGGGTATGGCTACACCTTC. Its translation is CSAWGGFGYGYTF.

The CDR3 region is CASSRGQTPQYF. CDR3 bases: TGTGCCAGCAGCAGAGGACAGACCCCCCAGTACTTC. The rearrangement joins TRBV3-1 (or the pseudogene TRBV3-2) to TRBJ2-5, with D perhaps TRBD1 (6 bases). The CDR3 is made up of 12 amino acids. The germline gives CDR1 LGHDT, CDR2 YNNKEL (reference sequence). Trimming stripped 5 bases from V and 9 bases from J, with 13 bases between.

The genes are TRBV7-2 and TRBJ2-7, with 16 bases aligning to TRBD2. CDR3 length: 17 residues. The ends lost 4 bases at V and 1 base at J; junction bases unmatched: 4. Germline V gene sequence: CDR1 SGHTA, CDR2 FQGNSA. In DNA form, the CDR3 reads TGTGCCAGCAGCTACGGGACTAGCGGGGGGGGTTCCTACGAGCAGTACTTC. Translating gives CASSYGTSGGGSYEQYF.

The rearrangement uses TRBV9 and TRBJ1-6; possibly TRBD1 for D (6 bases). From germline, CDR1 is SGDLS and CDR2 YYNGEE. The V end was cut by 3 bases, the J end by 8 bases, with 6 bases between. The CDR3 runs 12 residues. The CDR3 protein is CASSGQDSPLHF. As DNA, the CDR3 is TGTGCCAGCAGCGGACAGGATTCACCCCTCCACTTT.

The chain recombines TRBV9 with TRBJ1-1; the D is unclear. Germline lookup yields CDR1 SGDLS and CDR2 YYNGEE. The CDR3 consists of 14 residues. The V gene lost 3 bases and the J gene lost 5 bases, with 14 bases spanning the gap. The DNA of the CDR3 is TGTGCCAGCAGCGCTCTTTCGGGTGGAACTGAAGCTTTCTTT. Protein product: CASSALSGGTEAFF.

The V call is TRBV27, the J call TRBJ2-7; no clear D gene. V was pared by 6 bases and J by 3 bases, with 12 bases between. The CDR3 totals 13 residues. CDR1 MNHEY and CDR2 SMNVEV come from the germline V gene (reference sequence). The CDR3 reads CASRGEEHYEQYF. As DNA, the CDR3 is TGTGCCAGCAGAGGCGAGGAACACTACGAGCAGTACTTC.